A single sample gave rise to the 17 T cell receptor beta chains below, sequenced in a study of T cell responses to AZD1222 COVID-19 vaccine. Some clones are missing from TCRdb's copy, which holds only in-frame ones; the method was immunoSEQ multiplex PCR. The sample shows 140,000 or so clones, 85% to 90% of them seen only once. The starting material was peripheral blood, obtained on day 0 of AZD1222 vaccination. Receptors originate from an adult in good health.

This sequence joins TRBV3-1 (or the pseudogene TRBV3-2) and TRBJ2-1; D gene unclear. Trimming left V 2 bases short and J 8 bases short, with 10 bases between. The length of the CDR3 is 13 residues. Germline lookup yields CDR1 LGHDT and CDR2 YNNKEL (reference sequence). Here the CDR3 reads CASSQSLVYEQFF. CDR3 sequence (DNA): TGTGCCAGCAGCCAAAGCTTAGTCTATGAGCAGTTCTTC.

The J gene is TRBJ1-3, the V gene TRBV27, with 7 bases identical to TRBD1. In germline, CDR1 is MNHEY, CDR2 SMNVEV (reference sequence). The V gene end was trimmed by 5 bases and the J gene end by 0 bases; junction bases not matched to a gene: 13. CDR3 size: 18 residues. CDR3 bases: TGTGCCAGCAGTAAGGCTCCGGGACAGAAGTACTCTGGAAACACCATATATTTT. This translates into CASSKAPGQKYSGNTIYF.

The gene calls are TRBV6-1 and TRBJ2-7; 9 bases are a match to TRBD2. The V gene's germline CDR1 is MNHNS and CDR2 SASEGT. The CDR3 contains 16 residues. The junction had 6 bases not matched to a gene; V was cut back by 0 bases and J by 3 bases. CDR3 protein: CASSEAGTSPFYEQYF. CDR3 nucleotide sequence: TGTGCCAGCAGTGAAGCGGGGACTAGCCCTTTCTACGAGCAGTACTTC.

This chain links TRBV21-1 with TRBJ1-2; the D call in the table, TRBD1, was not verified against the DNA. TRBV21-1 is described as a pseudogene. The CDR3 has 14 amino acids. The CDR3 loop is CASSKGRNPNNYTF. CDR3 bases: TGTGCCAGCAGCAAGGGGCGGAACCCGAACAACTACACCTTC.

The rearrangement uses TRBV7-2 and TRBJ1-5; 7 nucleotides match TRBD1. CDR1 is SGHTA, CDR2 FQGNSA, per germline. Trimming removed 1 base from V and 3 bases from J; junction bases left unmatched: 3. This CDR3 contains 15 residues. The CDR3 bases are TGTGCCAGCAGCTTAGGTGGGACAGTCAATCAGCCCCAGCATTTT. It yields the protein CASSLGGTVNQPQHF.

The CDR3 reads CASSGVRATGQPQHF. CDR3 nucleotides: TGTGCCAGCTCCGGAGTCAGGGCAACGGGTCAGCCCCAGCATTTT. The V call is TRBV6-5, the J call TRBJ1-5; TRBD1 might be the D (5 bases). Trimming shortened V by 8 bases and J by 6 bases, and 20 bases separated the two germline ends. CDR1 and CDR2 from the germline V gene are MNHEY and SVGAGI. The CDR3 runs to 15 residues.

The rearrangement uses TRBV27 and TRBJ1-1, with D possibly TRBD1 on 5 matching bases. The CDR3 has 14 amino acids. V was trimmed by 4 bases and J by 4 bases, leaving 13 bases between them. The germline CDR1 and CDR2 sequences are MNHEY and SMNVEV (reference sequence). The CDR3 DNA sequence: TGTGCCAGCAGTTCTCAACTGGGGGGCACTGAAGCTTTCTTT. This codes for CASSSQLGGTEAFF.

The chain links TRBV5-1 to TRBJ1-6; 11 bases are shared with TRBD1. The CDR3 has 15 residues. Germline CDR1 is SGHRS and CDR2 is YFSETQ. V gave up 7 bases and J gave up 9 bases; unmatched junction bases: 9. The CDR3 sequence is CASGRTGGDGSPLHF. CDR3 in DNA: TGCGCCAGCGGACGGACAGGGGGCGACGGTTCACCCCTCCACTTT.

The rearrangement links TRBV28 to TRBJ2-5; 7 bases match TRBD1. The CDR3 has 15 residues. With V trimmed by 6 bases and J by 0 bases, 7 bases remained unmatched. Germline V gives CDR1 MDHEN, CDR2 SYDVKM. The CDR3 coding sequence is TGTGCCAGCAGCTCTGGGACAGCTTACCAAGAGACCCAGTACTTC. Translated, it gives CASSSGTAYQETQYF.

The V call is TRBV19, the J call TRBJ1-5; TRBD1 aligns across 10 bases. The CDR3 length is 13 residues. Germline trimming cut 9 bases from V and 6 bases from J; bases unmatched to any gene: 5. The germline gives CDR1 LNHDA, CDR2 SQIVND (reference sequence). The CDR3 reads CASRDRGAQPQHF. The CDR3 region has the DNA TGTGCCAGCCGGGACAGGGGAGCTCAGCCCCAGCATTTT.

As DNA, the CDR3 is TGTGCCAGCAGCCCCGACGGGGGTAGGAATTCACCCCTCCACTTT. Encoded protein: CASSPDGGRNSPLHF. The chain joins TRBV7-8 to TRBJ1-6, with D possibly TRBD1 on 5 matching bases. CDR1 is SGHVS and CDR2 is FQNEAQ in the germline V gene. V dropped 5 bases and J dropped 7 bases, with 15 bases sitting between them. The CDR3 has 15 residues.

The V call is TRBV18, the J call TRBJ1-2; tentatively, D is TRBD1 (5 bases). V shed 2 bases and J shed 3 bases, with 13 bases lying between them. The CDR3 length is 15 residues. Germline CDR1 is KGHSH and CDR2 is LQKENI. In nucleotides, the CDR3 is TGTGCCAGCTCACCAGGAATTACGACAGACTATGGCTACACCTTC. Translated, it gives CASSPGITTDYGYTF. Full variable domain (remainder filled in from reference TRBV18 and TRBJ1-2): NAGVMQNPRHLVRRRGQEARLRCSPMKGHSHVYWYRQLPEEGLKFMVYLQKENIIDESGMPKERFSAEFPKEGPSILRIQQVVRGDSAAYFCASSPGITTDYGYTFGSGTRLTVV.

The V and J genes are TRBV13 and TRBJ1-2; TRBD1 agrees at 7 bases. CDR3 length equals 15 residues. Losses at the gene ends were 2 bases for V and 6 bases for J; bases not matched to a gene: 9. The V gene's germline CDR1 is PRHDT and CDR2 FYEKMQ (reference sequence). The CDR3 DNA sequence: TGTGCCAGCAGCTTAACCTCCGGGACAGTCCATGGCTACACCTTC. The encoded protein is CASSLTSGTVHGYTF.

The chain is built from TRBV5-1 and TRBJ1-6; no definite D call. CDR1 is SGHRS and CDR2 is YFSETQ in the germline V gene. The CDR3 is made up of 15 amino acids. V lost 4 bases and J 7 bases, leaving 15 bases between the germline ends. CDR3 bases: TGCGCCAGCAGCATAAAGCTCCGGCCCAATTCACCCCTCCACTTT. This encodes CASSIKLRPNSPLHF.

The chain is built from TRBV15 and TRBJ1-3, with TRBD1 as a possible D gene (6 bases). Germline lookup yields CDR1 LNHNV and CDR2 YYDKDF (reference sequence). This CDR3 region has 17 residues. Trimming left V 6 bases short and J 0 bases short, with 18 bases between. CDR3 sequence: CATSKPGHLSSGNTIYF. The CDR3 coding sequence is TGTGCCACCAGTAAGCCGGGACACTTATCCTCTGGAAACACCATATATTTT.

This clone came up a few times. V is TRBV5-8 and J is TRBJ1-1; 7 nucleotides match TRBD1. Germline assignment: CDR1 SGHTS and CDR2 YDEGEE. The CDR3 length is 13 residues. Germline trimming cut 7 bases from V and 4 bases from J; bases unmatched to any gene: 7. The CDR3 spells CASEIGGGTEAFF. The CDR3, as DNA: TGTGCCAGCGAAATAGGGGGCGGCACTGAAGCTTTCTTT. Full variable domain (outside the CDR3, taken from reference TRBV5-8 and TRBJ1-1): EAGVTQSPTHLIKTRGQQATLRCSPISGHTSVYWYQQALGLGLQFLLWYDEGEERNRGNFPPRFSGRQFPNYSSELNVNALELEDSALYLCASEIGGGTEAFFGQGTRLTVV.

The genes are TRBV1 and TRBJ2-7; whether TRBD1, the table's D call, matches the DNA was not checked. TRBV1 is labeled a pseudogene. The CDR3 runs 16 residues. CDR3 region: CTSSQDSLRDSYEQYF. The DNA of the CDR3 is TGCACCAGCAGCCAAGATTCTCTCCGGGACAGCTACGAGCAGTACTTC.